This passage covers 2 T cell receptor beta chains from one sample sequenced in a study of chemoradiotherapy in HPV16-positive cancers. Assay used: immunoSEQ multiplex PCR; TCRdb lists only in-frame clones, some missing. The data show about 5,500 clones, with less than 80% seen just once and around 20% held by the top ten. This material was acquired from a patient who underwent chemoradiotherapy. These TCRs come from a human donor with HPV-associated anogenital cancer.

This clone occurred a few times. CDR3 in DNA: TGTGCCAGCAGGAGCCTCGGGACAGGGACTGGCAACTATGGCTACACCTTC. Translated: CASRSLGTGTGNYGYTF. The chain recombines TRBV27 with TRBJ1-2, with 9 bases identical to TRBD1. Per the germline V gene, CDR1 is MNHEY and CDR2 is SMNVEV (reference sequence). This CDR3 comprises 17 residues. The trim removed 6 bases at V and 2 bases at J, leaving 13 bases unmatched.

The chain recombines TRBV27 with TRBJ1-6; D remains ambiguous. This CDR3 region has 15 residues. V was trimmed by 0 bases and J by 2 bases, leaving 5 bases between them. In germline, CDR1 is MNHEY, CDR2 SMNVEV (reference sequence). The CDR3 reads CASSLSWAYNSPLHF. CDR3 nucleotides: TGTGCCAGCAGTTTATCGTGGGCCTATAATTCACCCCTCCACTTT.